This record concerns one TCR beta chain sequence. The antigen is not known. The data stem from a study of CD4 T cells in relation to SARS-CoV-2 and coronaviruses. V was shortened by 4 bases and J by 7 bases, with 17 bases between the two germline ends. Germline V gene data show CDR1 as SGHDT and CDR2 as YYEEEE. The CDR3 loop spans 14 amino acids. TCRdb's copy holds only in-frame clones and misses some; the assay was immunoSEQ multiplex PCR. The table shows some 30,000 clones, with 76% occurring only once. Before the COVID-19 pandemic, during about 2011-2019, CD4+ T cells were taken from unexposed donors. Isolation of CD4+ T cells took place after less than 13 days in culture.

The clonotype comes from a human donor in good health. The rearrangement joins TRBV5-6 to TRBJ1-1; D may be TRBD1 (6 bases). Sequenced: CD4+ T cells from PBMCs, cultured in vitro. CDR3 nucleotide sequence: TGTGCCAGCAGCCGGGGTCTGGACAGCTTTGAAGCTTTCTTT. Translated, it gives CASSRGLDSFEAFF. Drawing the rest from reference TRBV5-6 and TRBJ1-1, the complete variable domain is DAGVTQSPTHLIKTRGQQVTLRCSPKSGHDTVSWYQQALGQGPQFIFQYYEEEERQRGNFPDRFSGHQFPNYSSELNVNALLLGDSALYLCASSRGLDSFEAFFGQGTRLTVV.